These T cell receptor beta chains were read from a single sample in a study of blood T cell repertoires in COVID-19. This table comes from immunoSEQ multiplex PCR, and its TCRdb copy is limited to in-frame clones, with some not included. Among about 400,000 clones listed, 86% were seen once. Sequencing was carried out using peripheral blood. The receptor source for this set is a woman in her twenties or thirties with active or convalescent COVID-19. Both conserved end residues are part of each CDR3. The D gene is left open where the match is weak. A row's size may be missing; if present it is once, few, many or a size class.

TRBJ1-1 TRBV5-5 - - CASGAYGGADTEAFF TGTGCCAGCGGAGCTTATGGCGGCGCGGACACTGAAGCTTTCTTT
TRBJ1-2 TRBV19 - - CASRPLDRGVYGYTF TGTGCCAGTAGGCCATTGGACAGAGGAGTTTATGGCTACACCTTC
TRBJ2-7 TRBV7-9 - TRBD2 CASSLGIPGLAGEYEQYF TGTGCCAGCAGCTTAGGTATTCCGGGACTAGCGGGAGAATACGAGCAGTACTTC
TRBJ1-3 TRBV7-2 - - CASSSNRVPGNTIYF TGTGCCAGCAGCTCCAACAGGGTACCAGGAAACACCATATATTTT
TRBJ2-5 TRBV6-5 - - CASSPTGSGETQYF TGTGCCAGCAGCCCAACAGGGTCGGGCGAGACCCAGTACTTC
TRBJ2-7 TRBV9 - - CASSVALGSGEQYF TGTGCCAGCAGCGTAGCACTTGGGAGTGGAGAGCAGTACTTC
TRBJ2-3 TRBV10-2 - TRBD2 CASSEASGGIADTQYF TGCGCCAGCAGTGAGGCTAGCGGGGGAATAGCAGATACGCAGTATTTT
TRBJ2-3 TRBV27 - - CASRGWVGGHLGTQYF TGTGCCAGCAGGGGTTGGGTTGGAGGCCACCTGGGTACGCAGTATTTT
TRBJ1-1 TRBV19 - TRBD1 CASRGLPGQGAAEAFF TGTGCCAGTAGGGGGCTGCCGGGACAGGGGGCCGCTGAAGCTTTCTTT
TRBJ2-1 TRBV2 - TRBD2 CASLGTSGSKSSYNEQFF TGTGCTTCCCTTGGGACTAGCGGATCAAAAAGCTCCTACAATGAGCAGTTCTTC
TRBJ2-1 TRBV6-1 - - CASSELERPYNEQFF TGTGCCAGCAGTGAACTGGAGAGGCCCTACAATGAGCAGTTCTTC
TRBJ2-3 TRBV3-1/TRBV3-2 few - CASSSLHSSPATDTQYF TGTGCCAGCAGCAGTCTACATAGCTCACCTGCTACAGATACGCAGTATTTT
TRBJ2-3 TRBV6-5 - TRBD1 CASSYRGQFTDTQYF TGTGCCAGCAGTTACCGGGGACAGTTCACAGATACGCAGTATTTT
TRBJ1-2 TRBV29-1 once - CSVEEQSYGYTF TGCAGCGTTGAAGAACAGTCCTATGGCTACACCTTC
TRBJ2-1 TRBV5-4 - TRBD1 CASSQDRGNEQFF TGTGCCAGCAGCCAGGACAGGGGAAATGAGCAGTTCTTC